These T cell receptor beta chains were read from a single sample in a study of cytomegalovirus exposure and HLA in healthy donors. Here immunoSEQ multiplex PCR was the method, and the copy in TCRdb shows in-frame clones only, minus some. In the table there are 90,000 to 100,000 clones, approximately 80% of which are singletons. Sequencing was done on a sample of PBMCs. Receptor source: a woman aged 40 to 55 in good health and CMV-seronegative. Each CDR3 is given with its conserved first and last residue. A D gene is named only where the DNA matches it firmly. Size is stated for part of the rows, as once, few or many counts, or as a class when the clone is expanded.

>TRBV9|TRBJ2-1|TRBD2|-
TGTGCCAGCAGCGAGGGACTAAGCTCCTACAATGAGCAGTTCTTC
CASSEGLSSYNEQFF
>TRBV2|TRBJ2-7|-|-
TGTGCCAGCAGTGGGACAGCGCGAGGGTACGAGCAGTACTTC
CASSGTARGYEQYF
>TRBV29-1|TRBJ2-7|-|-
TGCAGCGTTAGCGGACCGACCTCCTACGAGCAGTACTTC
CSVSGPTSYEQYF
>TRBV28|TRBJ1-5|-|-
TGTGCCAGCAGTAGGTCGACAATGGGTCAGCCCCAGCATTTT
CASSRSTMGQPQHF
>TRBV29-1|TRBJ2-3|TRBD2|-
TGCAGCGTTGGGTCACGTCGCGGGAGGTACACAGATACGCAGTATTTT
CSVGSRRGRYTDTQYF
>TRBV9|TRBJ2-4|TRBD1|-
TGTGCCAGCAGCCCGACAGGGGTAGCCAAAAACATTCAGTACTTC
CASSPTGVAKNIQYF
>TRBV6-1|TRBJ1-1|-|-
TGTGCCAGCAAGGGGGACACACCGAACACTGAAGCTTTCTTT
CASKGDTPNTEAFF
>TRBV6-6|TRBJ1-5|-|-
TGTGCCAGCAGTCCACAGGGTAGGAATCAGCCCCAGCATTTT
CASSPQGRNQPQHF
>TRBV7-8|TRBJ1-4|TRBD1|-
TGTGCCAGCAGCTTAATTAGATTTGCGAGACAGGGGGGTTCTAATGAAAAACTGTTTTTT
CASSLIRFARQGGSNEKLFF
>TRBV10-2|TRBJ2-3|TRBD1|-
TGCGCCAGCACCTCTAAGGGACAGCTCACAGATACGCAGTATTTT
CASTSKGQLTDTQYF
>TRBV5-1|TRBJ1-3|TRBD1|-
TGCGCCAGCAGCCAACGGACAGGCGGAAACACCATATATTTT
CASSQRTGGNTIYF
>TRBV5-5|TRBJ1-2|-|-
TGTGCCAGCAGCTTGGTGGACAGAAACTATGGCTACACCTTC
CASSLVDRNYGYTF
>TRBV19|TRBJ2-3|TRBD2|-
TGTGCCAGTAGGCGTCTAGCGGGAGGGACAGATACGCAGTATTTT
CASRRLAGGTDTQYF
>TRBV2|TRBJ1-1|TRBD1|few
TGTGCCAGCAGGAGACAGACCCAGGGGGCGCGAGAAGCTTTCTTT
CASRRQTQGAREAFF
>TRBV2|TRBJ1-2|TRBD1|-
TGTGCCAGCAGTCGGACAGGGGACTATGGCTACACCTTC
CASSRTGDYGYTF
>TRBV28|TRBJ1-4|-|-
TGTGCCAGCGGTGATAGGGGCAGGGATAATGAAAAACTGTTTTTT
CASGDRGRDNEKLFF
>TRBV28|TRBJ2-1|TRBD1|-
TGTGCCAGCAGTTTTCGACGGGACAGGGGAGGGAATTACAATGAGCAGTTCTTC
CASSFRRDRGGNYNEQFF
>TRBV6-5|TRBJ1-6|TRBD1|-
TGTGCCAGCAGTTACGAAGCAGGGGGGAATTCACCCCTCCACTTT
CASSYEAGGNSPLHF
>TRBV28|TRBJ1-4|-|-
TGTGCCAGCAGCCGTCGGGGGATGCTCGAAAAACTGTTTTTT
CASSRRGMLEKLFF
>TRBV5-1|TRBJ2-2|-|-
TGCGCCAGCAGCTTGCGGGACACCGGGGAGCTGTTTTTT
CASSLRDTGELFF
>TRBV7-8|TRBJ2-1|TRBD2|-
TGTGCCAGCAACCAGCGGGCGACTAGCGGGAGTCTATCCTACAATGAGCAGTTCTTC
CASNQRATSGSLSYNEQFF
>TRBV1|TRBJ2-7|-|-
TGCACCAGCAGCCAAGGACAGGGGGACACCTACGAGCAGTACTTC
CTSSQGQGDTYEQYF
>TRBV4-2|TRBJ2-1|TRBD2|few
TGTGCCAGCAGCCAGAGACTAGCGGGAGTTCATGGCAATGAGCAGTTCTTC
CASSQRLAGVHGNEQFF
>TRBV18|TRBJ2-2|-|-
TGTGCCAGCTCACCCCACCCCGGGACAACCACCGGGGAGCTGTTTTTT
CASSPHPGTTTGELFF
>TRBV6-5|TRBJ1-5|-|few
TGTGCCAGCAGTTACTCCAGGGGTCAGCCCCAGCATTTT
CASSYSRGQPQHF
>TRBV7-2|TRBJ1-4|TRBD1|-
TGTGCCAGCAGTCGACAGGGCGGAGGGGAAAAACTGTTTTTT
CASSRQGGGEKLFF
>TRBV6-5|TRBJ2-3|TRBD2|-
TGTGCCGCCCACTCCGGGACTAGCGCTTCAGATACGCAGTATTTT
CAAHSGTSASDTQYF
>TRBV5-1|TRBJ2-3|-|once
TGCGCCAGCAGCTTGGACAGCACTAGCACAGATACGCAGTATTTT
CASSLDSTSTDTQYF
>TRBV28|TRBJ1-1|TRBD1|-
TGTGCCAGCAGCGGACAGGGATTATCCAACACTGAAGCTTTCTTT
CASSGQGLSNTEAFF
>TRBV5-1|TRBJ2-2|TRBD1|-
TGCGCCAGCAGCCCCAGGGGGCCGAACACCGGGGAGCTGTTTTTT
CASSPRGPNTGELFF
>TRBV13|TRBJ2-3|-|-
TGTGCCAGCAGCTTAACAGGAACAGATACGCAGTATTTT
CASSLTGTDTQYF
>TRBV27|TRBJ1-3|-|once
TGTGCCAGCAGTGTGACAGGTAGCTCTGGAAACGCCATATATTTT
CASSVTGSSGNAIYF
>TRBV28|TRBJ2-5|-|-
TGTGCCAGCAGTTGGGGGGGCCTCCAAGAGACCCAGTACTTC
CASSWGGLQETQYF
>TRBV4-3|TRBJ2-6|-|-
TGCGCCAGCAGCCAAGATATGGCAGGCGTTTACTCTGGGGCCAACGTCCTGACTTTC
CASSQDMAGVYSGANVLTF
>TRBV2|TRBJ2-7|-|few
TGTGCCAGCAGTGAAGTGGGCAGGGGACCCTACGAGCAGTACTTC
CASSEVGRGPYEQYF
>TRBV30|TRBJ2-7|TRBD2|few
TGTGCCCGGGTGAGTCGGGAGGGCCACGAGCAGTACTTC
CARVSREGHEQYF
>TRBV9|TRBJ1-6|TRBD1|-
TGTGCCAGCAGCGGCGGACAGGGGTTTTCACCCCTCCACTTT
CASSGGQGFSPLHF
>TRBV9|TRBJ1-1|-|-
TGTGCCAGCAGCGTGGAAACAGGGAGACAAGCTTTCTTT
CASSVETGRQAFF
>TRBV28|TRBJ2-1|TRBD1|-
TGTGCCAGCAGGGGACAGAATACCTACAATGAGCAGTTCTTC
CASRGQNTYNEQFF
>TRBV5-1|TRBJ2-7|TRBD1|-
TGCGCCAGCAAACTGGAGGGGGACAGGGACTCCTACGAGCAGTACTTC
CASKLEGDRDSYEQYF
>TRBV6-5|TRBJ2-7|TRBD2|-
TGTGCCAGCAGAGACCTAGGCGGGAGGCCCTACGAGCAGTACTTC
CASRDLGGRPYEQYF
>TRBV5-8|TRBJ2-5|-|-
TGTGCCAGCAGCTTGGGGACAGCGTTACAAGAGACCCAGTACTTC
CASSLGTALQETQYF
>TRBV2|TRBJ2-3|TRBD2|-
TGTGCCAGCAGCATACGGGGGACTAGCGGGAGCCTCACAGATACGCAGTATTTT
CASSIRGTSGSLTDTQYF
>TRBV5-1|TRBJ1-4|TRBD1|-
TGCGCCAGCAGCTCGGGGACAGGGAGAACCGAAAAACTGTTTTTT
CASSSGTGRTEKLFF
>TRBV5-1|TRBJ1-2|TRBD1|-
TGCGCCAGCAGCTTGGAGGGGGCACAAGCCCTTCGAGTTGATGGCTACACCTTC
CASSLEGAQALRVDGYTF
>TRBV7-9|TRBJ2-7|-|few
TGTGCCAGCAGCGTCCGTCGCCTCGAGCAGTACTTC
CASSVRRLEQYF
>TRBV6-6|TRBJ1-5|-|once
TGTGCCAGCAGTCAGGTTTTTAGCAATCAGCCCCAGCATTTT
CASSQVFSNQPQHF
>TRBV9|TRBJ1-1|-|few
TGTGCCAGCAGCGTAGATCCGGTTGTCTCTGAAGCTTTCTTT
CASSVDPVVSEAFF
>TRBV27|TRBJ1-3|-|-
TGTGCCAGCAGTTTATCGGGACATGGGACTGGAAACACCATATATTTT
CASSLSGHGTGNTIYF
>TRBV28|TRBJ1-1|-|-
TGTGCCAGCAGTTTATCGGCGTACACCGGGGCTTTCTTT
CASSLSAYTGAFF
>TRBV19|TRBJ1-2|TRBD1|-
TGTGCCAGTAATACCGGACAGGGGCAAGATGGCTACACCTTC
CASNTGQGQDGYTF
>TRBV13|TRBJ2-1|TRBD2|-
TGTGCCAGCAGCCCCCAGAGCCTAGCGGGAAAATACAATGAGCGGTTCTTC
CASSPQSLAGKYNERFF
>TRBV16|TRBJ1-4|-|-
TGTGCCAGCAGCCAATACTGGGGCCTTAACGAAAAACTGTTTTTT
CASSQYWGLNEKLFF
>TRBV5-1|TRBJ2-5|TRBD2|once
TGCGCCAGCAGCACAACTGGACTAGCAGGCGAGACCCAGTACTTC
CASSTTGLAGETQYF
>TRBV11-2|TRBJ1-5|-|-
TGTGCCAGCAGCGGAGAAAATCAGCCCCAGCATTTT
CASSGENQPQHF
>TRBV18|TRBJ1-1|-|-
TGTGCCAGCTCACCCGGACAGAACACTGAAGCTTTCTTT
CASSPGQNTEAFF
>TRBV7-8|TRBJ2-6|TRBD1|once
TGTGCCAGCAGCTTAGGGGGACAGGGGGCGGGAGGGGCCAACGTCCTGACTTTC
CASSLGGQGAGGANVLTF